This entry lists 27 T cell receptor beta chains sequenced from one sample in a study of T cell repertoires in cytomegalovirus infection. TCRdb called the reads again in MiXCR, with one record for every CDR3 protein. This table holds 200,000 to 250,000 distinct CDR3 sequences, 35% to 45% found once. These receptors have no known antigen. Specimen: CD8+ T cells from cultured PBMCs, collected from culture after CMV antigen stimulation. These receptors all stem from a human donor in good health (CMV status not recorded). Some clones in this sample may be carry-over from other donors' samples.

The rearrangement joins TRBV19 to TRBJ1-2; D is possibly TRBD1 (5 bases). The CDR3 loop spans 14 amino acids. Germline lookup yields CDR1 LNHDA and CDR2 SQIVND (reference sequence). V was trimmed by 2 bases and J by 7 bases, leaving 14 bases between them. The DNA of the CDR3 is TGTGCCAGTAGTATAACGGGCCAGGGTGGTGGCTACACCTTC. Amino acid sequence: CASSITGQGGGYTF.

This clonotype was counted many times. The V call is TRBV7-8, the J call TRBJ2-7; TRBD2 agrees at 8 bases. The V gene end was trimmed by 5 bases and the J gene end by 0 bases; junction bases not matched to a gene: 6. CDR3 length: 15 residues. Germline V gene lookup returns CDR1 SGHVS and CDR2 FQNEAQ. The CDR3: CASSLSSGFSYEQYF. The CDR3 DNA sequence: TGTGCCAGCAGCCTCTCTAGCGGGTTCTCCTACGAGCAGTACTTC.

This rearrangement joins TRBV6-6 to TRBJ2-1; maybe TRBD1 (6 bases). The CDR3 has 13 residues. With 6 bases removed from V and 3 bases from J, the gap between germline ends came to 9 bases. Germline V gives CDR1 MNHNY, CDR2 SVGAGI (reference sequence). As DNA, the CDR3 is TGTGCCAGCAGCTGGGACAACTACAATGAGCAGTTCTTC. The encoded protein is CASSWDNYNEQFF.

This clonotype has just a few counts. The V gene is TRBV20-1, the J gene TRBJ2-5; 11 bases line up with TRBD2. V was clipped by 4 bases and J by 2 bases; unmatched bases: 0. Germline V gives CDR1 DFQATT, CDR2 SNEGSKA (reference sequence). CDR3 length: 13 residues. The CDR3 here is CSATSGRQETQYF. The CDR3 bases are TGCAGTGCTACTAGCGGGAGGCAAGAGACCCAGTACTTC.

The chain has TRBV7-9 and TRBJ1-5; D is unclear. This CDR3 region has 12 residues. V was clipped by 5 bases and J by 4 bases, with 6 bases between them. Germline CDR1 and CDR2: SEHNR and FQNEAQ (reference sequence). The CDR3 spells CASSPENQPQHF. Written as DNA, the CDR3 is TGTGCCAGCAGCCCCGAGAATCAGCCCCAGCATTTT.

The rearrangement joins TRBV11-3 to TRBJ2-1; possibly TRBD2 for D (6 bases). The germline V gene has CDR1 SGHNT and CDR2 YENEEA. This CDR3 is 15 amino acids long. V gave up 2 bases and J gave up 3 bases, with 11 bases separating them. The CDR3 protein is CASSLSGRGYNEQFF. CDR3 DNA sequence: TGTGCCAGCAGCTTATCCGGGAGAGGCTACAATGAGCAGTTCTTC. Together with reference TRBV11-3 and TRBJ2-1, the CDR3 gives the full variable domain: EAGVVQSPRYKIIEKKQPVAFWCNPISGHNTLYWYLQNLGQGPELLIRYENEEAVDDSQLPKDRFSAERLKGVDSTLKIQPAELGDSAVYLCASSLSGRGYNEQFFGPGTRLTVL.

The rearrangement joins TRBV2 to TRBJ2-1; D unresolved. This CDR3 is 11 amino acids long. V shed 8 bases and J shed 5 bases, with 7 bases lying between them. In germline, CDR1 is SNHLY, CDR2 FYNNEI. The CDR3 DNA reads as TGTGCCAGCCTTACGAACAATGAGCAGTTCTTC. It translates to CASLTNNEQFF.

The rearrangement joins TRBV12-3 or TRBV12-4 to TRBJ1-1, with unresolved D. The CDR3 has 13 amino acids. The germline V and J ends were trimmed by 3 bases and 5 bases, with 10 bases remaining between them. The CDR3 DNA follows: TGTGCCAGCAGTTTGGGGTGGAAAACTGAAGCTTTCTTT. Its protein product is CASSLGWKTEAFF.

This rearrangement joins TRBV10-3 to TRBJ1-1; no clear D. The CDR3 contains 13 residues. Germline CDR1 is ENHRY and CDR2 is SYGVKD. The V end was cut by 7 bases, the J end by 5 bases, with 14 bases between. CDR3 coding DNA: TGTGCCATCACCGGATCCATGGGGACTGAAGCTTTCTTT. It is translated as CAITGSMGTEAFF.

This chain links TRBV6-5 with TRBJ2-1; possibly TRBD1 or TRBD2 for D (5 bases each). Trimming removed 6 bases from V and 3 bases from J, with 12 bases in between. The CDR3 sequence is 14 residues long. CDR1 and CDR2 (germline): MNHEY, SVGAGI. CDR3 nucleotides: TGTGCCAGCAGGGATGGGACGGACTACAATGAGCAGTTCTTC. Translation gives CASRDGTDYNEQFF.

Here the CDR3 DNA reads TGTGCCAGCAGCTTCGAGAGGGAGGTTGAAGCTTTCTTT. Translation gives CASSFEREVEAFF. The chain has TRBV7-6 and TRBJ1-1; D gene ambiguous. This CDR3 has 13 residues. Between the trimmed V and J ends, which lost 3 bases and 7 bases, there was a span of 12 bases. CDR1 SGHVS and CDR2 FNYEAQ come from the germline V gene.

In this sample, this clonotype turned up many times. The gene calls are TRBV14 and TRBJ2-7; 9 bases are a match to TRBD1. V was pared by 5 bases and J by 0 bases, with 8 bases of the junction left unmatched. There are 16 residues in the CDR3. Germline lookup yields CDR1 SGHDN and CDR2 FVKESK. The CDR3 spells CASSLTGGVGSYEQYF. The CDR3 DNA reads as TGTGCCAGCAGCTTAACAGGGGGCGTCGGCTCCTACGAGCAGTACTTC.

This clonotype turned up a few times. The chain combines TRBV7-6 with TRBJ2-1; 9 nucleotides align to TRBD1. V trimming: 6 bases; J trimming: 10 bases; junction bases outside the gene matches: 13. The CDR3 contains 15 residues. CDR1 is SGHVS, CDR2 FNYEAQ, per germline. In DNA form, the CDR3 reads TGTGCCAGCAGGCTCGGGACAGGGACTGAAAACGAGCAGTTCTTC. Translation gives CASRLGTGTENEQFF.

In this sample, this clonotype turned up a few times. This chain joins TRBV7-6 and TRBJ2-2; D may correspond to TRBD1 or TRBD2 (7 bases each). There are 16 residues in the CDR3. Trimming stripped 5 bases from V and 7 bases from J, with 20 bases between. CDR1 SGHVS and CDR2 FNYEAQ come from the germline V gene. This CDR3 reads CASSLLGGGDSGELFF. Written as DNA, the CDR3 is TGTGCCAGCAGCCTCCTGGGAGGGGGCGATAGCGGGGAGCTGTTTTTT.

This clonotype was recorded a few times. The rearrangement uses TRBV3-1 and TRBJ2-7, with 7 nucleotides matching TRBD1. Germline V gene lookup returns CDR1 LGHDT and CDR2 YNNKEL (reference sequence). The J segment lost 6 bases and the V segment lost 2 bases, leaving 10 bases of the junction unmatched. This CDR3 is built from 15 residues. CDR3 nucleotide sequence: TGTGCCAGCAGCCAATGGGGAGACAGGGCGGGCGAGCAGTACTTC. It yields the protein CASSQWGDRAGEQYF.

The chain has TRBV5-1 and TRBJ2-7; no clear D gene. V lost 1 base to trimming and J lost 6 bases, with 8 bases between them. This CDR3 spans 12 amino acids. Looked up from germline, CDR1 is SGHRS and CDR2 is YFSETQ. CDR3 in DNA: TGCGCCAGCAGCTTGAGTGGTAGCGAGCAGTACTTC. Protein product: CASSLSGSEQYF.

This clonotype was observed a handful of times. V and J are TRBV19 and TRBJ2-7, with TRBD2 matching 10 bases. J lost 3 bases, V lost 6 bases, and 11 bases had no gene match. This CDR3 has 16 amino acids. Germline assignment: CDR1 LNHDA and CDR2 SQIVND (reference sequence). Here the CDR3 reads CASSHRASGGSYEQYF. DNA for the CDR3: TGTGCCAGTAGCCATCGGGCTAGCGGGGGAAGCTACGAGCAGTACTTC.

In its sample, this clonotype was seen many times. The J gene is TRBJ1-1, the V gene TRBV6-1; D perhaps matches TRBD1 (6 bases). The CDR3 totals 19 residues. Per germline, CDR1 MNHNS and CDR2 SASEGT. Deletions cut 5 bases from V and 4 bases from J, with 29 bases between. The CDR3 DNA is TGTGCCAGCAGTCCCGATCGAAAAAACAGGGTAGGGGGGACCACTGAAGCTTTCTTT. Translating it yields CASSPDRKNRVGGTTEAFF.

This clonotype was seen only a few times. The chain employs TRBV27 and TRBJ2-7, with 12 bases fitting TRBD1. The V and J ends lost 3 bases and 5 bases, in that order; junction bases with no gene match: 5. The CDR3 covers 15 residues. Germline loops: CDR1 MNHEY, CDR2 SMNVEV (reference sequence). Here the CDR3 DNA reads TGTGCCAGCAGTTTGGGACAGGGGGCAAGGAACGAGCAGTACTTC. Protein: CASSLGQGARNEQYF.

The gene calls are TRBV12-3 or TRBV12-4 and TRBJ2-7; 12 positions agree with TRBD2. Unmatched junction bases numbered 4, after V lost 4 bases and J lost 6 bases. The CDR3 runs 14 residues. CDR3 amino acids: CASSYLAGGGEQYF. CDR3 coding DNA: TGTGCCAGCAGTTATCTAGCGGGGGGGGGCGAGCAGTACTTC.

The chain joins TRBV11-2 to TRBJ2-7; D assignment may be TRBD1 or TRBD2 (5 bases each). CDR1 is SGHAT and CDR2 is FQNNGV in the germline V gene. The V gene lost 5 bases and the J gene lost 2 bases, with 13 bases spanning the gap. The length of the CDR3 is 14 residues. CDR3: CASSAPGTPYEQYF. CDR3 nucleotide sequence: TGTGCCAGCAGCGCCCCCGGGACCCCCTACGAGCAGTACTTC.

A few counts support this clonotype. The gene calls are TRBV4-1 and TRBJ1-1; D ambiguous. CDR1 is MGHRA, CDR2 YSYEKL, per germline. Trimming left V 5 bases short and J 5 bases short, with 12 bases between. This CDR3 contains 13 residues. CDR3 amino acids: CASSGPRVTEAFF. CDR3 nucleotides: TGCGCCAGCAGCGGCCCACGGGTAACTGAAGCTTTCTTT.

The rearrangement links TRBV14 to TRBJ1-1; 8 bases match TRBD1. Trimming took 0 bases from V and 5 from J; bases not matched to a gene: 8. CDR1 SGHDN and CDR2 FVKESK come from the germline V gene. The CDR3 is made up of 16 amino acids. Written as DNA, the CDR3 is TGTGCCAGCAGCCAAGATTGGACAGGGCTTGGGACTGAAGCTTTCTTT. The encoded protein is CASSQDWTGLGTEAFF.

This rearrangement joins TRBV27 to TRBJ1-5, with D maybe TRBD1 (5 bases). Trimming removed 8 bases from V and 2 bases from J, with 10 bases in between. The length of the CDR3 is 13 residues. Germline V gene lookup returns CDR1 MNHEY and CDR2 SMNVEV (reference sequence). CDR3 nucleotides: TGTGCCAGCGCAGGGCGGCGCAATCAGCCCCAGCATTTT. It specifies CASAGRRNQPQHF.

A few counts support this clonotype. The chain links TRBV27 to TRBJ2-7; 7 bases match TRBD1. The trim removed 6 bases at V and 4 bases at J, leaving 9 bases unmatched. This CDR3 has 14 amino acids. The germline gives CDR1 MNHEY, CDR2 SMNVEV (reference sequence). The CDR3 nucleotides read TGTGCCAGCAGGAGACGAGAGGGACAGTACGAGCAGTACTTC. Translated, it gives CASRRREGQYEQYF.

The CDR3 region is CASSRPGGGEKLFF. CDR3 nucleotides: TGTGCCAGCAGCCGGCCAGGGGGAGGCGAAAAACTGTTTTTT. The chain links TRBV27 to TRBJ1-4, with 7 nucleotides matching TRBD1. J lost 8 bases, V lost 6 bases, and 9 bases had no gene match. CDR1 MNHEY and CDR2 SMNVEV come from the germline V gene (reference sequence). This CDR3 region has 14 residues.

The chain employs TRBV4-1 and TRBJ2-2, with TRBD2 matching over 8 bases. The germline CDR1 and CDR2 sequences are MGHRA and YSYEKL. V shed 1 base and J 5 bases; nucleotides not matched to a gene: 9. The CDR3 length is 17 residues. CDR3 sequence reads: CASSQAAGGRSTGELFF. The CDR3 nucleotides are TGCGCCAGCAGCCAAGCCGCGGGGGGACGGAGTACCGGGGAGCTGTTTTTT.